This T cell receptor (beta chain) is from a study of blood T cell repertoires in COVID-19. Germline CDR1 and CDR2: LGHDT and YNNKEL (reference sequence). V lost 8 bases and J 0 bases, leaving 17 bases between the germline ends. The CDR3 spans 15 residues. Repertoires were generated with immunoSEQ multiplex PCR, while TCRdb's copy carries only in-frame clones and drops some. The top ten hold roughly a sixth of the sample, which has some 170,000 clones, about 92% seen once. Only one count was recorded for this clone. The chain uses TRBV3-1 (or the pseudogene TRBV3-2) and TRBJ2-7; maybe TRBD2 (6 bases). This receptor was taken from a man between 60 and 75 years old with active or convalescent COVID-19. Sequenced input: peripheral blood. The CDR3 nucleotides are TGTGCCAGCGCCAACTCGGGCGGGGTCTCCTACGAGCAGTACTTC. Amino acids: CASANSGGVSYEQYF.